The 18 T cell receptor beta chains given below trace back to one sample, sequenced in a study of T cells after yellow fever vaccination. TCRdb processed the 5' RACE reads anew with MiXCR; each CDR3 protein has one entry. Altogether 300,000 or so distinct CDR3 sequences are present, about 8.3% being singletons, with the ten largest covering approximately 16%. This material consisted of PBMCs, taken approximately 47 days after the first yellow fever vaccination. Source of these receptors: a man aged 18-30 years who received the YFV17D yellow fever vaccine.

The J gene is TRBJ2-6, the V gene TRBV18; a possible D gene is TRBD1 (6 bases). Germline lookup yields CDR1 KGHSH and CDR2 LQKENI. The CDR3 sequence is 17 residues long. V gave up 4 bases and J gave up 0 bases, with 13 bases separating them. CDR3 residues: CASSRLTGSSGANVLTF. The CDR3 DNA reads TGTGCCAGCTCACGGCTAACAGGGTCCTCTGGGGCCAACGTCCTGACTTTC.

This clonotype was seen at least ten times. Written as DNA, the CDR3 is TGTGCCAGCAGTCCTAGGGGGATAAAGACCCAGTACTTC. Its translation is CASSPRGIKTQYF. The V gene is TRBV12-3 or TRBV12-4, the J gene TRBJ2-5, with a tentative D call TRBD1 (6 bases). The CDR3 contains 13 residues. The V gene lost 5 bases and the J gene lost 6 bases, with 13 bases spanning the gap.

In this sample, this clonotype turned up a few times. The chain employs TRBV7-2 and TRBJ2-1; 10 bases agree with TRBD2. The V gene's germline CDR1 is SGHTA and CDR2 FQGNSA. This CDR3 is 16 amino acids long. V was clipped by 5 bases and J by 6 bases; unmatched bases: 10. CDR3 nucleotides: TGTGCCAGCAGCCTCCAGAGCGGGGGGGCGGCCAATGAGCAGTTCTTC. This encodes CASSLQSGGAANEQFF.

This clonotype has ten or more counts. V is TRBV18 and J is TRBJ1-2, with 11 positions matching TRBD1. V lost 6 bases, J lost 3 bases, and 6 bases stayed unmatched. The CDR3 extends over 15 amino acids. Germline CDR1 is KGHSH and CDR2 is LQKENI. CDR3 in amino acids: CASSQGQGAYYGYTF. For the CDR3, the DNA is TGTGCCAGCTCCCAAGGACAGGGGGCGTACTATGGCTACACCTTC.

This clonotype was found a few times. CDR3 DNA sequence: TGTGCCACCAGCAGAGCAAGACAGTACACCTTC. This encodes CATSRARQYTF. The chain employs TRBV15 and TRBJ1-2; D may be TRBD1 (5 bases). This CDR3 region has 11 residues. The germline V and J ends were trimmed by 1 base and 11 bases, with 8 bases remaining between them. Germline assignment: CDR1 LNHNV and CDR2 YYDKDF (reference sequence).

The chain has TRBV4-3 and TRBJ1-2, with D unresolved. Trimming pared 1 base from V and 8 bases from J, leaving 11 bases between. The CDR3 runs to 13 residues. Germline CDR1 is LGHNA and CDR2 is YSLEER. Written as DNA, the CDR3 is TGCGCCAGCAGCCAAGGGCAGGCGAAGGGCTACACCTTC. The encoded protein is CASSQGQAKGYTF.

This clonotype was observed a handful of times. This chain joins TRBV4-2 and TRBJ2-3; 9 nucleotides line up with TRBD2. The germline V gene has CDR1 LGHNA and CDR2 YNFKEQ. This CDR3 has 16 residues. V shed 0 bases and J 9 bases; nucleotides not matched to a gene: 10. For the CDR3, the DNA is TGTGCCAGCAGCCAAGAGACTAGCGGCACGGGGTCAACGCAGTATTTT. This sequence encodes CASSQETSGTGSTQYF.

This clonotype was observed a few times. The chain couples TRBV5-1 to TRBJ2-3, with 11 bases lining up with TRBD2. The length of the CDR3 is 15 residues. The trim removed 0 bases at V and 3 bases at J, leaving 0 bases unmatched. CDR1 is SGHRS and CDR2 is YFSETQ in the germline V gene. The CDR3 coding sequence is TGCGCCAGCAGCTTGGGGACTAGCGGGACAGATACGCAGTATTTT. Its translation: CASSLGTSGTDTQYF.

This sequence joins TRBV28 and TRBJ2-7, with D tentatively TRBD1 or TRBD2 (5 bases each). CDR3 length: 13 amino acids. V was shortened by 1 base and J by 2 bases, with 6 bases between the two germline ends. Germline V CDR1 and CDR2: MDHEN, SYDVKM. CDR3 coding DNA: TGTGCCAGCAGTTTATTGGGGGCCTACGAGCAGTACGTC. Translated, it gives CASSLLGAYEQYV.

The chain combines TRBV9 with TRBJ2-1, with 8 bases aligning to TRBD2. Per germline, CDR1 SGDLS and CDR2 YYNGEE. V lost 0 bases and J lost 7; bases outside the gene matches: 3. CDR3 length: 14 amino acids. The CDR3 loop reads CASSVGRGVNEQFF. DNA of the CDR3: TGTGCCAGCAGCGTAGGGCGGGGGGTAAATGAGCAGTTCTTC.

The CDR3 here is CAISERSGGGTGSYNEQFF. The CDR3 DNA is TGTGCCATCAGTGAGAGGAGCGGGGGTGGTACGGGGTCCTACAATGAGCAGTTCTTC. The chain is built from TRBV10-3 and TRBJ2-1, with 8 bases aligning to TRBD2. Trimming removed 2 bases from V and 1 base from J; junction bases left unmatched: 13. CDR3 length: 19 amino acids. Germline CDR1 and CDR2: ENHRY and SYGVKD.

This clonotype showed up just a few times. The V gene is TRBV5-1, the J gene TRBJ2-7; D possibly corresponds to TRBD1 (6 bases). The CDR3 is 14 residues long. Germline assignment: CDR1 SGHRS and CDR2 YFSETQ. V was trimmed by 4 bases and J by 12 bases, leaving 23 bases between them. CDR3 sequence (DNA): TGCGCCAGCAGCCTTGACCTGGCTCGGGACACCCTGTACGTC. This encodes CASSLDLARDTLYV.

The gene calls are TRBV11-2 and TRBJ1-2; 10 nucleotides align to TRBD1. Trimming removed 5 bases from V and 1 base from J; junction bases left unmatched: 7. CDR1 and CDR2 (germline): SGHAT, FQNNGV. The CDR3 has 16 amino acids. In nucleotides, the CDR3 is TGTGCCAGCAGCCCAACGGACAGGGGGAATAACTATGGCTACACCTTC. It yields the protein CASSPTDRGNNYGYTF.

Regarding this clonotype: At one boundary the junction diverges from the germline segment, which might be a read error. The CDR3 is CASSAGGGWSEKLVF. In nucleotides, the CDR3 is TGCGCCAGCAGCGCGGGGGGGGGCTGGAGTGAAAAACTGGTTTTT. The V gene is TRBV4-1, the J gene TRBJ1-4; D is perhaps TRBD1 (6 bases). Germline CDR1 and CDR2: MGHRA and YSYEKL. The CDR3 is 15 residues long.

This clonotype was seen a handful of times. The rearrangement links TRBV20-1 to TRBJ2-3; TRBD2 aligns across 11 bases. The CDR3 runs to 19 residues. The ends lost 3 bases at V and 0 bases at J; junction bases unmatched: 14. Germline V gene data show CDR1 as DFQATT and CDR2 as SNEGSKA (reference sequence). As DNA, the CDR3 is TGCAGTGCTAGCGTGGCTAGCGGGGGGCAACTGACTAGCACAGATACGCAGTATTTT. The encoded protein is CSASVASGGQLTSTDTQYF.

J is TRBJ2-5 and V is TRBV20-1; D perhaps matches TRBD2 (6 bases). Germline lookup yields CDR1 DFQATT and CDR2 SNEGSKA (reference sequence). Trimming cost V 3 bases and J 2 bases, with 16 bases left between them. The CDR3 has 15 residues. CDR3 loop: CSARTSRDSQETQYF. CDR3 sequence (DNA): TGCAGTGCTAGGACTTCCCGGGACTCACAAGAGACCCAGTACTTC.

This clonotype has a handful of counts. This sequence joins TRBV11-1 and TRBJ1-2; TRBD1 agrees at 12 bases. The V gene end was trimmed by 1 base and the J gene end by 2 bases; junction bases not matched to a gene: 8. Germline-derived CDR1 and CDR2 are SGHAT and FQDESV (reference sequence). The CDR3 spans 18 residues. CDR3 coding DNA: TGTGCCAGCAGCTTAGGGGCCGGGACAGGGGGCTCCAACTATGGCTACACCTTC. This sequence encodes CASSLGAGTGGSNYGYTF.

CDR3 protein: CASSPGTNQPQHF. The CDR3 bases are TGTGCCAGCAGTCCAGGGACAAATCAGCCCCAGCATTTT. J is TRBJ1-5 and V is TRBV7-2, with D possibly matching TRBD1 (6 bases). The CDR3 runs to 13 residues. V lost 6 bases, J lost 4 bases, and 10 bases lay in between. CDR1 and CDR2 from the germline V gene are SGHTA and FQGNSA.